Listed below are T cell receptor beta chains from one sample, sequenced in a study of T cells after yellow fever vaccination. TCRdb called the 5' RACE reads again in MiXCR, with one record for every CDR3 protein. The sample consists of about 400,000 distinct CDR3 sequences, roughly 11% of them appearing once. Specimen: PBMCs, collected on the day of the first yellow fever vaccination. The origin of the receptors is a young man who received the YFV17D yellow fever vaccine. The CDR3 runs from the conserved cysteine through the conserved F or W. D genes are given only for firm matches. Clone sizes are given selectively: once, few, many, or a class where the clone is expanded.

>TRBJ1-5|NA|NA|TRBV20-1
TGCAGTGCTAGAGAAGGTCTGAGCAATCAGCCCCAGCATTTT
CSAREGLSNQPQHF
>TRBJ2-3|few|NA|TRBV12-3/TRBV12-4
TGTGCCAGCAGTTACCTAGCAGCTAGCACAGATACGCAGTATTTT
CASSYLAASTDTQYF
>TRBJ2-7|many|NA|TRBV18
TGTGCCAGCTCCCAAGGCAATTACGAGCAGTACTTC
CASSQGNYEQYF
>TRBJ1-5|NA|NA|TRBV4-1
TGCGCCAGCAGCCAATTTTGGGGGAGCAATCAGCCCCAGCATTTT
CASSQFWGSNQPQHF
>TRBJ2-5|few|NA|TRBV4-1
TGCGCCAGCAGCCATCGAACTGGGCAAGAGACCCAGTACTTC
CASSHRTGQETQYF
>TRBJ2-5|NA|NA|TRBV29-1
TGCAGCGCAGGTGGGCTCCCGAGGGAGACCCAGTACTTC
CSAGGLPRETQYF
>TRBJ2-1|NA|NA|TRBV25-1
TGTGCCAGCAGTGGAAGACGAGACGGGAATGAGCAGTTCTTC
CASSGRRDGNEQFF
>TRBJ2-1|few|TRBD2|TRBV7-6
TGTGCCAGCAGCCACAACACATGGGGTAGCGGGATGAACAATGAGCAGTTCTTC
CASSHNTWGSGMNNEQFF
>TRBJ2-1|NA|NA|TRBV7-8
TGTGCCAGCAGCTTAATGTCTGACAATGAGCAGTTCTTC
CASSLMSDNEQFF
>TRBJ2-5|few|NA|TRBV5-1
TGCGCCAGCAGCTTGGTCTCGGGCTCGGAGACCCAGTACTTC
CASSLVSGSETQYF
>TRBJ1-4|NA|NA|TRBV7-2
TGTGCCAGCAGCCGGGGGAGTGGGAATGAAAAACTGTTTTTT
CASSRGSGNEKLFF
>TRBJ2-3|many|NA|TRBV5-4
TGTGCCAGCAGCCGGGCGGGCAGCACAGATACGCAGTATTTT
CASSRAGSTDTQYF
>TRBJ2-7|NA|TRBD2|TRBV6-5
TGTGCCAGCAGATCTACTAGCGGGGGGGTGGACGAGCAGTACTTC
CASRSTSGGVDEQYF
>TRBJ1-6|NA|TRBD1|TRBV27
TGTGCCAGCGGCATGAGGGGGCCTTCACCCCTCCACTTT
CASGMRGPSPLHF
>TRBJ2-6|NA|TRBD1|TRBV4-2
TGTGCCAGCAGCCAAGGGACAGGGTCCGGGGCCAACGTCCTGACTTTC
CASSQGTGSGANVLTF
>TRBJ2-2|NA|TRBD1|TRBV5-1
TGCGCCAGCAGCTTCGACAGGGGTAACACCGGGGAGCTGTTTTTT
CASSFDRGNTGELFF
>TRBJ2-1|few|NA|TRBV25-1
TGTGCCAGCAGCCCCCATTATTTTGTAGGTAAAAGCTCCTACAATGAGCAGTTCTTC
CASSPHYFVGKSSYNEQFF
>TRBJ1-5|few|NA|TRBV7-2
TGTGCCAGCAGCAATCGAAGGGATCAGCCCCAGCATTTT
CASSNRRDQPQHF
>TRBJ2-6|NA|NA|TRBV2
TGTGCCAGCAGTGAATTGACGGACCTCTCTGGGGCCAACGTCCTGACTTTC
CASSELTDLSGANVLTF
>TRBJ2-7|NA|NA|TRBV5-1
TGCGCCAGCAGCTTGGGGGCCTCCTACGAGCAGTACTTC
CASSLGASYEQYF
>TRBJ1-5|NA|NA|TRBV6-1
TGTGCCAGCAGTCCCAGCGGGCCCACCAATCAGCCCCAGCATTTT
CASSPSGPTNQPQHF
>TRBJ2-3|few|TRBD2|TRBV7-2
TGTGCCAGCAGCGAATCTTTAGCGGGGCCCCGCACAGATACGCAGTATTTT
CASSESLAGPRTDTQYF